What follows are 22 T cell receptor beta chains derived from one specimen sequenced in a study of blood T cell repertoires in COVID-19. Profiled with immunoSEQ multiplex PCR; TCRdb holds only in-frame clones, not every one. The sample lists roughly 190,000 clones, under 90% occurring once. Sequenced sample: peripheral blood. The receptors originated from a woman in her seventies with COVID-19, enrolled during active disease.

In this sample, this clone turned up once. V usage is TRBV6-5 and J usage is TRBJ1-1; D is possibly TRBD1 (6 bases). The CDR3 contains 11 residues. CDR1 is MNHEY, CDR2 SVGAGI, per germline. V lost 6 bases, J lost 7 bases, and 9 bases lay in between. CDR3 in DNA: TGTGCCAGCAGATCCAGGGGTGAAGCTTTCTTT. This encodes CASRSRGEAFF.

This clone was seen once. The chain carries TRBV6-1 and TRBJ1-4; D remains unclear. Germline loops: CDR1 MNHNS, CDR2 SASEGT. V lost 1 base to trimming and J lost 8 bases, with 11 bases between them. The CDR3 loop spans 14 amino acids. The CDR3, as DNA: TGTGCCAGCAGTGAAGGCCCGGGGAAGGAAAAACTGTTTTTT. Translation: CASSEGPGKEKLFF.

The chain employs TRBV2 and TRBJ1-1, with D possibly matching TRBD1 (6 bases). The CDR3 is 13 residues long. Trimming removed 4 bases at V and 6 bases at J, with 12 bases between. Germline CDR1 is SNHLY and CDR2 is FYNNEI. The CDR3 is CASSGGGGPEAFF. The CDR3 region has the DNA TGTGCCAGCAGTGGGGGCGGGGGCCCTGAAGCTTTCTTT.

The rearrangement joins TRBV6-5 to TRBJ2-3; 10 positions match TRBD2. J was trimmed by 1 base and V by 5 bases; bases with no gene match: 3. Germline V gives CDR1 MNHEY, CDR2 SVGAGI. The CDR3 totals 15 residues. This chain's CDR3 is CASSPSGGGTDTQYF. The CDR3 DNA follows: TGTGCCAGCAGTCCTAGCGGGGGCGGCACAGATACGCAGTATTTT.

The chain couples TRBV9 to TRBJ2-3; tentatively, D is TRBD1 (6 bases). V lost 2 bases, J lost 4 bases, and 14 bases lay in between. Germline V gives CDR1 SGDLS, CDR2 YYNGEE. The CDR3 runs to 15 residues. CDR3 DNA: TGTGCCAGCAGCGTCGACAGGAGTGAGGCAGATACGCAGTATTTT. Translating it yields CASSVDRSEADTQYF.

The table lists this clone with a few counts. The CDR3 here is CASRESLAGGPRETQYF. As DNA, the CDR3 is TGTGCCAGCAGGGAATCTCTAGCGGGAGGGCCCAGGGAGACCCAGTACTTC. The chain combines TRBV2 with TRBJ2-5, with 12 bases aligning to TRBD2. This CDR3 is built from 17 residues. Unmatched junction bases numbered 13, after V lost 6 bases and J lost 5 bases. Germline CDR1 reads SNHLY; CDR2 reads FYNNEI.

The chain has TRBV19 and TRBJ1-4; 7 nucleotides align to TRBD1. CDR3 length: 14 amino acids. Germline V gene sequence: CDR1 LNHDA, CDR2 SQIVND (reference sequence). The J segment lost 0 bases and the V segment lost 7 bases, leaving 2 bases of the junction unmatched. The CDR3 is CASTDRATNEKLFF. CDR3 DNA sequence: TGTGCCAGTACAGACAGGGCAACTAATGAAAAACTGTTTTTT.

This clone came up once. The chain joins TRBV28 to TRBJ1-5; a possible D gene is TRBD1 (5 bases). Germline V lookup: CDR1 MDHEN, CDR2 SYDVKM. The CDR3 loop spans 17 amino acids. The V end was cut by 5 bases, the J end by 2 bases, with 19 bases between. CDR3 coding DNA: TGTGCCAGCAGTCCCCCCGCAGGGCATGGGGGCAATCAGCCCCAGCATTTT. It specifies CASSPPAGHGGNQPQHF. Filled out from reference TRBV28 and TRBJ1-5, the complete variable domain reads DVKVTQSSRYLVKRTGEKVFLECVQDMDHENMFWYRQDPGLGLRLIYFSYDVKMKEKGDIPEGYSVSREKKERFSLILESASTNQTSMYLCASSPPAGHGGNQPQHFGDGTRLSIL.

The rearrangement uses TRBV28 and TRBJ1-2; 9 bases line up with TRBD1. Germline CDR1 and CDR2: MDHEN and SYDVKM. CDR3 length: 13 amino acids. The trim removed 5 bases at V and 10 bases at J, leaving 8 bases unmatched. CDR3 protein: CASSVQGARVYTF. CDR3 bases: TGTGCCAGCAGTGTACAGGGGGCGCGAGTCTACACCTTC.

The genes are TRBV7-3 and TRBJ2-5, with D possibly being TRBD2 (5 bases). Trimming cost V 5 bases and J 5 bases, with 12 bases left between them. The CDR3 consists of 13 residues. CDR1 is SGHTA and CDR2 is FQGTGA in the germline V gene. The CDR3 nucleotides are TGTGCCAGCAGCCGAACTAGGGAGGAGACCCAGTACTTC. It codes for CASSRTREETQYF.

The chain employs TRBV27 and TRBJ2-3; 7 bases match TRBD2. Germline-derived CDR1 and CDR2 are MNHEY and SMNVEV (reference sequence). Losses at the gene ends were 5 bases for V and 2 bases for J; bases not matched to a gene: 7. The CDR3 is made up of 15 amino acids. The chain's CDR3 is CASSRGDYPTDTQYF. The CDR3 bases are TGTGCCAGCAGTCGGGGGGACTACCCCACAGATACGCAGTATTTT.

The chain employs TRBV5-1 and TRBJ1-2, with TRBD1 matching over 9 bases. V was clipped by 4 bases and J by 4 bases; unmatched bases: 8. CDR1 SGHRS and CDR2 YFSETQ come from the germline V gene. The CDR3 length is 15 residues. The CDR3 DNA reads TGCGCCAGCAGCCCGCCGGGACAGGGATTCTATGGCTACACCTTC. Translated, it gives CASSPPGQGFYGYTF.

A single count supports this clone. V usage is TRBV2 and J usage is TRBJ2-2; TRBD1 aligns across 7 bases. This CDR3 has 15 amino acids. Germline V gene sequence: CDR1 SNHLY, CDR2 FYNNEI. The V and J ends lost 8 bases and 5 bases, in that order; junction bases with no gene match: 11. CDR3 bases: TGTGCCAGCGTGGGACAGACCAGGGGAACCGGGGAGCTGTTTTTT. Translation: CASVGQTRGTGELFF.

V gene TRBV29-1 combines with J gene TRBJ2-4, with TRBD1 matching over 11 bases. Losses at the gene ends were 7 bases for V and 4 bases for J; bases not matched to a gene: 6. The CDR3 spans 14 residues. The germline gives CDR1 SQVTM, CDR2 ANQGSEA. The CDR3 sequence is CSAGTGGIKNIQYF. In nucleotides, the CDR3 is TGCAGCGCCGGGACAGGGGGAATAAAAAACATTCAGTACTTC.

The chain joins TRBV28 to TRBJ2-6; tentative D call: TRBD1 (5 bases). With 4 bases removed from V and 3 bases from J, the gap between germline ends came to 13 bases. Germline lookup yields CDR1 MDHEN and CDR2 SYDVKM. The CDR3 covers 16 residues. CDR3 nucleotide sequence: TGTGCCAGCAGTTCGAATCCAGGGTTTGGGGCCAACGTCCTGACTTTC. Protein sequence: CASSSNPGFGANVLTF.

This clone showed up just once. The chain is built from TRBV11-2 and TRBJ1-3; 12 positions agree with TRBD1. Germline CDR1 reads SGHAT; CDR2 reads FQNNGV. Trimming at V came to 5 bases and at J to 2 bases, leaving 13 bases not matched to a gene. There are 19 residues in the CDR3. The DNA for the CDR3 is TGTGCCAGCAGCCAAGAGGGGACAGGGGGCGTTCAGGCTGGAAACACCATATATTTT. Its protein is CASSQEGTGGVQAGNTIYF.

The chain combines TRBV30 with TRBJ1-1; D is unclear. Germline V gene data show CDR1 as GTSNPN and CDR2 as SVGIG (reference sequence). V was cut by 0 bases and J by 6 bases, with 14 bases left in between. This CDR3 has 14 residues. CDR3 amino acids: CAWSVSRYGSEAFF. The CDR3 coding sequence is TGTGCCTGGAGTGTGAGCCGATACGGGTCTGAAGCTTTCTTT.

The V and J genes are TRBV28 and TRBJ1-5; TRBD1 matches at 9 bases. The V segment lost 6 bases and the J segment 6 bases; nucleotides outside the gene matches: 6. The CDR3 is 14 amino acids. The germline gives CDR1 MDHEN, CDR2 SYDVKM. This CDR3 reads CASRPTGGGQPQHF. The CDR3 nucleotides are TGTGCCAGCAGACCTACAGGGGGCGGTCAGCCCCAGCATTTT.

The sample holds a few counts of this clone. The chain has TRBV2 and TRBJ1-6, with 9 nucleotides matching TRBD1. V trimming: 10 bases; J trimming: 10 bases; junction bases outside the gene matches: 11. The CDR3 is made up of 14 amino acids. The germline gives CDR1 SNHLY, CDR2 FYNNEI. The CDR3 region is CATQSTGGRSPLHF. In nucleotides, the CDR3 is TGTGCCACTCAATCGACAGGGGGACGATCACCCCTCCACTTT.

This chain links TRBV18 with TRBJ2-7; D possibly corresponds to TRBD1 (7 bases). V was trimmed by 1 base and J by 2 bases, leaving 12 bases between them. The length of the CDR3 is 15 residues. The germline V gene has CDR1 KGHSH and CDR2 LQKENI. In DNA, the CDR3 is TGTGCCAGCTCACCACTGGAGGGGGCTACCTACGAGCAGTACTTC. Its translation: CASSPLEGATYEQYF.

CDR3 amino acids: CASEDFGLNGEKLFF. Written as DNA, the CDR3 is TGTGCCAGCGAAGACTTTGGCCTTAACGGAGAAAAACTGTTTTTT. V and J are TRBV11-2 and TRBJ1-4; D unclear. This CDR3 has 15 amino acids. Germline CDR1 reads SGHAT; CDR2 reads FQNNGV. V lost 8 bases to trimming and J lost 8 bases, with 21 bases between them.

The V gene is TRBV5-1, the J gene TRBJ2-7; no clear D gene. The CDR3 runs 16 residues. V dropped 2 bases and J dropped 2 bases, with 17 bases sitting between them. Germline assignment: CDR1 SGHRS and CDR2 YFSETQ. CDR3 DNA sequence: TGCGCCAGCAGCTTCTCCCCCTATCGGGTACCCTACGAGCAGTACTTC. Protein sequence: CASSFSPYRVPYEQYF.